The T cell receptor (beta chain) under discussion was sequenced for a study of cytomegalovirus exposure and HLA in healthy donors. V lost 0 bases and J lost 7, with 12 bases in between. CDR1 is GTSNPN, CDR2 SVGIG, per germline (reference sequence). This CDR3 region has 14 residues. The PCR ran on 60 Vbeta and 13 Jbeta primers. Profiled with immunoSEQ multiplex PCR; TCRdb holds only in-frame clones, not every one. This sample's table has roughly 50,000 clones. Sequences were obtained from PBMCs. This rearrangement joins TRBV30 to TRBJ2-2, with a weak D call TRBD2 (5 bases). The sequence came from a female donor in good health and CMV-seronegative. The CDR3 nucleotides read TGTGCCTGGAGTGTATCCCTAGCCGGCGGGGAGCTGTTTTTT. Residues: CAWSVSLAGGELFF.